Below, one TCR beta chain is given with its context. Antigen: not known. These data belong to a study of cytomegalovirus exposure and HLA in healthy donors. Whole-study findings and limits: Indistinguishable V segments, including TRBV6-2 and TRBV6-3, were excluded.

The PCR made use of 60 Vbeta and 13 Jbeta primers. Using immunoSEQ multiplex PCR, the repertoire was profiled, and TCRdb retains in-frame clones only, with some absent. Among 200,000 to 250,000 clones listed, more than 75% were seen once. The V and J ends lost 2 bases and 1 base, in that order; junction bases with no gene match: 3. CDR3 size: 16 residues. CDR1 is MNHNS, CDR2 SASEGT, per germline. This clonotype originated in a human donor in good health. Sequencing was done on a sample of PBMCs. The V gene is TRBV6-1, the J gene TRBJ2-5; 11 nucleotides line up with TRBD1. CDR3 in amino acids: CASSEPDRGLQETQYF. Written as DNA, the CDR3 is TGTGCCAGCAGTGAACCGGACAGGGGGCTCCAAGAGACCCAGTACTTC.